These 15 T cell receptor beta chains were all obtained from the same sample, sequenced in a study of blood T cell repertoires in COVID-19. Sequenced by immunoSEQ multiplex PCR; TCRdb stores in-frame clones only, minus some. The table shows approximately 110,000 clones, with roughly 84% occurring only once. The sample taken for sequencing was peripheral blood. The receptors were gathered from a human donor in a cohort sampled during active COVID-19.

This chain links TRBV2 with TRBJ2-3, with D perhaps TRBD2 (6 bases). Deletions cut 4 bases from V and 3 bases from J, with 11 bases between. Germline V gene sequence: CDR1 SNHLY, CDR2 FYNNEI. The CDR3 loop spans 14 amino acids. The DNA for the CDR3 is TGTGCCAGCAGTGTACCGGGAGTGACAGATACGCAGTATTTT. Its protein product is CASSVPGVTDTQYF.

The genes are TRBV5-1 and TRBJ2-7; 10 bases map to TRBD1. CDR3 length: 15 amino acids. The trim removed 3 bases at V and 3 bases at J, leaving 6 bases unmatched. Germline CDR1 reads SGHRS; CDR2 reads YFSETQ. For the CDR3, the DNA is TGCGCCAGCAGCTCCTCCGGGACAGGGGACTACGAGCAGTACTTC. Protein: CASSSSGTGDYEQYF. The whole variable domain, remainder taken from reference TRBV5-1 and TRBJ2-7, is KAGVTQTPRYLIKTRGQQVTLSCSPISGHRSVSWYQQTPGQGLQFLFEYFSETQRNKGNFPGRFSGRQFSNSRSEMNVSTLELGDSALYLCASSSSGTGDYEQYFGPGTRLTVT.

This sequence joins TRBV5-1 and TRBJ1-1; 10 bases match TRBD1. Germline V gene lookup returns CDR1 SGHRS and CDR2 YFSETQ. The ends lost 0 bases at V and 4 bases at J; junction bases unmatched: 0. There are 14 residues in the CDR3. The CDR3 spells CASSLGTGGTEAFF. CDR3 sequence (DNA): TGCGCCAGCAGCTTGGGGACAGGGGGCACTGAAGCTTTCTTT.

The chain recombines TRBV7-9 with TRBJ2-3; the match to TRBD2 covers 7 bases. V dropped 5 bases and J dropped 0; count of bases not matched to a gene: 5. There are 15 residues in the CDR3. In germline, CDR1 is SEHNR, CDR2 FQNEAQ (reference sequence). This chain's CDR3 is CASSLSGTSTDTQYF. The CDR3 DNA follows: TGTGCCAGCAGCCTCAGCGGGACCAGCACAGATACGCAGTATTTT.

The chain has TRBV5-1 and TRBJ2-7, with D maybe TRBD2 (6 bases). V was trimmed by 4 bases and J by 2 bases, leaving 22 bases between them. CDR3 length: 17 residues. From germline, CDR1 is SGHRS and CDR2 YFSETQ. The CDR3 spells CASSPGRSVQLTYEQYF. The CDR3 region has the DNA TGCGCCAGCAGCCCAGGGAGGAGTGTGCAGTTGACCTACGAGCAGTACTTC.

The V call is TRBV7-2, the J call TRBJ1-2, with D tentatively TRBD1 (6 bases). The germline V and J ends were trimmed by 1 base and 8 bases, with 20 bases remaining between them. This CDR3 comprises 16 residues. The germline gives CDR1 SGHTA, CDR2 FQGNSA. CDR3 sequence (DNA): TGTGCCAGCAGCTTAGAATGGGCAGGGGCCCGAGGGGGCTACACCTTC. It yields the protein CASSLEWAGARGGYTF.

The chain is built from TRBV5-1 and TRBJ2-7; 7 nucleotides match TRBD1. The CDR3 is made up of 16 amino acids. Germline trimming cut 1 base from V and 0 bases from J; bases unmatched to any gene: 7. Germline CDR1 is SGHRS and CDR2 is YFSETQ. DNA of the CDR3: TGCGCCAGCAGCTTGACCGGGACAGAATTCTCCTACGAGCAGTACTTC. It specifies CASSLTGTEFSYEQYF.

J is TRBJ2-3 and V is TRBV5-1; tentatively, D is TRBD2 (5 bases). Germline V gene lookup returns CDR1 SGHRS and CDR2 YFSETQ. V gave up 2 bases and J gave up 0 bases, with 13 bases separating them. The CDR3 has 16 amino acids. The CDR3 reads CASSLQRSPSTDTQYF. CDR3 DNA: TGCGCCAGCAGCTTACAGCGGAGCCCTAGCACAGATACGCAGTATTTT.

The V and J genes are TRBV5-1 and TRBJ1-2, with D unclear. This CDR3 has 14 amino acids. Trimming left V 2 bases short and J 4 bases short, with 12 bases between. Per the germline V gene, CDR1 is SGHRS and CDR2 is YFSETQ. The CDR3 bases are TGCGCCAGCAGCTTCGGGGAGCGCGGCTATGGCTACACCTTC. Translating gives CASSFGERGYGYTF.

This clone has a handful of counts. As DNA, the CDR3 is TGTGCCAGTAGTATTCGTGGAGGGGCGGGGGAAGCTTTCTTT. Its translation is CASSIRGGAGEAFF. The chain combines TRBV19 with TRBJ1-1, with TRBD1 as a possible D gene (5 bases). With 3 bases removed from V and 8 bases from J, the gap between germline ends came to 16 bases. Germline values: CDR1 LNHDA, CDR2 SQIVND (reference sequence). The length of the CDR3 is 14 residues.

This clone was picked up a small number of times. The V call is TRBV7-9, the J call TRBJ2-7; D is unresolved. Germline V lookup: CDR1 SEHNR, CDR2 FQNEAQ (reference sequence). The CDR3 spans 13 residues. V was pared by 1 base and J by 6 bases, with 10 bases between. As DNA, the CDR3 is TGTGCCAGCAGCTTAGAAGCCACTGGCGAGCAGTACTTC. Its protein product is CASSLEATGEQYF.

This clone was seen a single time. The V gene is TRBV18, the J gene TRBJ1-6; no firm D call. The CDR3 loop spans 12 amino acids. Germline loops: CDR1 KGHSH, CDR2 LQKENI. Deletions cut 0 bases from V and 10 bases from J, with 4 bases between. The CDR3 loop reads CASSPPQSPLHF. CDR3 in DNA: TGTGCCAGCTCACCACCGCAGTCACCCCTCCACTTT.

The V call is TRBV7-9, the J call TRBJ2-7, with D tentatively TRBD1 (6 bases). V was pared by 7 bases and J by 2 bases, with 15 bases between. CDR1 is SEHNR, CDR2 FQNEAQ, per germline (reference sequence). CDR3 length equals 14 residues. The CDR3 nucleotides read TGTGCCAGCACCCTCCTCGACAGGCCCTACGAGCAGTACTTC. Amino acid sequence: CASTLLDRPYEQYF.

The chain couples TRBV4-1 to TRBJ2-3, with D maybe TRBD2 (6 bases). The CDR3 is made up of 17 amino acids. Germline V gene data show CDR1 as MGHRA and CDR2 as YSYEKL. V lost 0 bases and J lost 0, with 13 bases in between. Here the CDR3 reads CASSQDRRDSSTDTQYF. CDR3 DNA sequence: TGCGCCAGCAGCCAAGATCGGAGGGACTCTAGCACAGATACGCAGTATTTT.

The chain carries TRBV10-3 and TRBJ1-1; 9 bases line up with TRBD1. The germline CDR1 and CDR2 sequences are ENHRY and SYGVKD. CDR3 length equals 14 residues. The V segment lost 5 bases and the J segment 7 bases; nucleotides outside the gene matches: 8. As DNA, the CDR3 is TGTGCCATCAGTCGACAGGGGGACGACATTGAAGCTTTCTTT. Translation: CAISRQGDDIEAFF.